This TCR beta chain emerged from a study of blood T cell repertoires in COVID-19. Some clones are missing from TCRdb's copy, which holds only in-frame ones; the method was immunoSEQ multiplex PCR. This sample has some 210,000 clones, with roughly 79% found just once. This TCR came from a woman aged 50 to 60 with acute COVID-19. Source material: PBMCs or T cells enriched from blood (not recorded which).

DNA of the CDR3: TGTGCCAGCTCACCCAGGAAGGGGCCCTACGAGCAGTACTTC. Translation: CASSPRKGPYEQYF. The chain recombines TRBV18 with TRBJ2-7; possible D gene TRBD1, 5 bases. This CDR3 spans 14 amino acids. V lost 3 bases, J lost 2 bases, and 11 bases lay in between. Looked up from germline, CDR1 is KGHSH and CDR2 is LQKENI. Looking up the rest from reference TRBV18 and TRBJ2-7 gives the full variable domain: NAGVMQNPRHLVRRRGQEARLRCSPMKGHSHVYWYRQLPEEGLKFMVYLQKENIIDESGMPKERFSAEFPKEGPSILRIQQVVRGDSAAYFCASSPRKGPYEQYFGPGTRLTVT.